This T cell receptor (beta chain) emerged from a study of response to subunit inactivated influenza vaccine. Via MiXCR, TCRdb re-called the RT-PCR reads, giving one row per CDR3 protein. The sample shows around 570,000 distinct CDR3 sequences, less than 8% of them seen only once. This clonotype has a handful of counts. Its antigen is currently unknown. CDR1 is MNHEY, CDR2 SVGAGI, per germline. CDR3 size: 16 residues. Between the trimmed V and J ends, which lost 0 bases and 0 bases, there was a span of 8 bases. Study results and caveats: Every seasonal influenza vaccination brings in few new T cells, the authors suggested.

The receptor comes from a man between 50 and 75 years old who received an inactivated influenza vaccine. V and J are TRBV6-5 and TRBJ1-4; D uncertain. The sequencing used PBMCs from blood, collected less than 25 months after vaccination. The CDR3 here is CASSYSIFATNEKLFF. DNA for the CDR3: TGTGCCAGCAGTTACTCGATTTTCGCAACTAATGAAAAACTGTTTTTT.